This is a list of T cell receptor beta chains from one sample in a study of PD-L1 blockade in urothelial cancer. Here immunoSEQ multiplex PCR was the method, and the copy in TCRdb shows in-frame clones only, minus some. The table shows about 88,000 clones, with 90% occurring only once. Sequencing used PBMCs, obtained around atezolizumab (anti-PD-L1) treatment. These receptors all stem from a man aged 55-75 years with urothelial cancer. Each CDR3 is given with its conserved first and last residue. The D gene is left open where the match is weak. Size values are once, few and many counts, or a class for expanded clones, and some rows have none.

clone_size	d_call	v_call	j_call	cdr3_nt	cdr3_aa
.	.	TRBV6-5	TRBJ2-2	TGTGCCAGCCACAGACACAGAGACACCGGGGAGCTGTTTTTT	CASHRHRDTGELFF
.	TRBD2	TRBV5-1	TRBJ2-3	TGCGCCAGCAATCTGGCTAGCGGAACCACAGATACGCAGTATTTT	CASNLASGTTDTQYF
.	TRBD2	TRBV10-2	TRBJ2-5	TGCGCCAGCAGTGGTCCTAGCGGGGGGGCAGGGTACCAAGAGACCCAGTACTTC	CASSGPSGGAGYQETQYF
.	TRBD1	TRBV7-2	TRBJ1-1	TGTGCCAGCAGCTTGACAGGGGGGGCACGCACTGAAGCTTTCTTT	CASSLTGGARTEAFF
.	.	TRBV6-5	TRBJ2-3	TGTGCCAGCAGTTACCATGCGGGGGCTTCGGGAGATACGCAGTATTTT	CASSYHAGASGDTQYF
once	.	TRBV11-3	TRBJ2-2	TGTGCCAGCACCCCGACGGGCACCGGGGAGCTGTTTTTT	CASTPTGTGELFF
.	.	TRBV6-1	TRBJ1-1	TGTGCCAGCCACGCAGGGGACACTGAAGCTTTCTTT	CASHAGDTEAFF
.	.	TRBV7-8	TRBJ1-1	TGTGCCAGCAGCTTAGTTACAGTTACACAGAACACTGAAGCTTTCTTT	CASSLVTVTQNTEAFF
once	.	TRBV11-2	TRBJ2-1	TGTGCCAGCAGTTTAGTCCGCGGGGCGAATGAGCAGTTCTTC	CASSLVRGANEQFF
.	TRBD1	TRBV7-2	TRBJ2-3	TGTGCCAGCAGCTTAGGGACAGGGTTCACAGATACGCAGTATTTT	CASSLGTGFTDTQYF
.	TRBD1	TRBV27	TRBJ2-6	TGTGCCAGCAGTACCACAGGGGCTGGGGCCAACGTCCTGACTTTC	CASSTTGAGANVLTF
.	.	TRBV29-1	TRBJ1-2	TGCAGCGTTGCTCAGGCTAACTATGGCTACACCTTC	CSVAQANYGYTF
.	TRBD2	TRBV4-1	TRBJ2-3	TGCGCCAGCAGCCCTCCTTGGGCTAGCGGGAGGGCATTTAGGGATACGCAGTATTTT	CASSPPWASGRAFRDTQYF
.	TRBD2	TRBV7-6	TRBJ2-2	TGTGCCAGCAACCCAACCGGGACTAGGAACACCGGGGAGCTGTTTTTT	CASNPTGTRNTGELFF
.	.	TRBV23-1	TRBJ2-5	TGCGCCAGCAGTCAAACCCGGACTGAGACCCAGTACTTC	CASSQTRTETQYF
.	.	TRBV29-1	TRBJ1-1	TGCAGCGTTGAAACAGATCTCGGTGAAGCTTTCTTT	CSVETDLGEAFF
.	TRBD2	TRBV5-4	TRBJ2-3	TGTGCCAGCAGCTTGGTCGGGCGGGGGGGCTCAGATACGCAGTATTTT	CASSLVGRGGSDTQYF
.	TRBD1	TRBV6-5	TRBJ2-5	TGTGCCAGCAGTTACGGTTATGGGGACAGGGATGAGACCCAGTACTTC	CASSYGYGDRDETQYF
.	TRBD2	TRBV14	TRBJ2-7	TGTGCCAGCAGCCAAATCCGGGAGGGGAACGAGCAGTACTTC	CASSQIREGNEQYF
once	.	TRBV5-6	TRBJ2-5	TGTGCCAGCAGCTTGGGGGGCAGCTCGGAGACCCAGTACTTC	CASSLGGSSETQYF
.	TRBD1	TRBV18	TRBJ1-6	TGTGCCAGCTCACCAGGACAGGGGGCAGATTCACCCCTCCACTTT	CASSPGQGADSPLHF
.	.	TRBV4-1	TRBJ1-2	TGCGCCAGCAGCCAAGATCCGTCGGGGGGAGGGAAGGTCGACTATGGCTACACCTTC	CASSQDPSGGGKVDYGYTF
.	.	TRBV9	TRBJ1-1	TGTGCCAGCAGCGGACCGGGACAACTGAACACTGAAGCTTTCTTT	CASSGPGQLNTEAFF
.	.	TRBV9	TRBJ1-2	TGTGCCAGCAGCCCCCACGACAGGTCCTATGGCTACACCTTC	CASSPHDRSYGYTF
.	.	TRBV21-1	TRBJ1-2	TGTGCCAGCAGCAAAGTCAGGGGGAACTATGGCTACACCTTC	CASSKVRGNYGYTF
.	.	TRBV7-9	TRBJ1-2	TGTGCCAGCAGCTTAGAATCAGGGGCGCTGAGCTATGGCTACACCTTC	CASSLESGALSYGYTF
.	TRBD2	TRBV29-1	TRBJ2-5	TGCAGCGTTGAACCGGGGACTAGCGTTTCTGTGGAGACCCAGTACTTC	CSVEPGTSVSVETQYF
.	.	TRBV9	TRBJ2-6	TGTGCCAGCAGCGTAGGGGGGCCGGACTCTGGGGCCAACGTCCTGACTTTC	CASSVGGPDSGANVLTF
few	TRBD1	TRBV5-4	TRBJ1-2	TGTGCCAGCAGCCAAGACAGGGGGAATGTCTATGGCTACACCTTC	CASSQDRGNVYGYTF
.	.	TRBV5-1	TRBJ2-5	TGCGCCAGCACCGCGACTCGGCCCCCCCAAGAGACCCAGTACTTC	CASTATRPPQETQYF
.	TRBD1	TRBV6-1	TRBJ1-5	TGTGCCAGCAGTGGCGACAGGGAACTTAGCAATCAGCCCCAGCATTTT	CASSGDRELSNQPQHF
.	.	TRBV2	TRBJ1-4	TGTGCCAGCAGTCTAAGTCCCGGGATCTATAATGAAAAACTGTTTTTT	CASSLSPGIYNEKLFF
few	TRBD2	TRBV4-2	TRBJ2-2	TGTGCCAGCAGCCAAGATGGGTGGGGCGGGAGGGCGGCCGGGGAGCTGTTTTTT	CASSQDGWGGRAAGELFF
.	.	TRBV7-2	TRBJ2-1	TGTGCCAGCAGCTTAGCCCCGAGGGATGAGCAGTTCTTC	CASSLAPRDEQFF
.	TRBD2	TRBV6-5	TRBJ2-7	TGTGCCAGCAGTTACTACCAACTAGCGGGAGTTTACGAGCAGTACTTC	CASSYYQLAGVYEQYF
once	.	TRBV7-2	TRBJ2-5	TGTGCCAGCAGCCTACTGGGGGGGGCTGGAGAGACCCAGTACTTC	CASSLLGGAGETQYF
.	.	TRBV29-1	TRBJ1-1	TGCAGCGGGAGGGGGAACACTGAAGCTTTCTTT	CSGRGNTEAFF
.	TRBD2	TRBV27	TRBJ2-5	TGTGCCAGCAGTTCGGCGGGGGGCTTAGAGACCCAGTACTTC	CASSSAGGLETQYF
.	TRBD1	TRBV16	TRBJ1-4	TGTGCCAGCAGCCAAGAACAGGGGCCGAGTATTGGTGAAAAACTGTTTTTT	CASSQEQGPSIGEKLFF
.	TRBD2	TRBV5-1	TRBJ2-3	TGCGCCAGCAGCATAGCGGGGGGGCTCACAGATACGCAGTATTTT	CASSIAGGLTDTQYF
.	TRBD2	TRBV5-1	TRBJ2-1	TGCGCCAGCAGCAACCCGGGACTAGCGGGAGTAGGCAATGAGCAGTTCTTC	CASSNPGLAGVGNEQFF
.	.	TRBV7-9	TRBJ1-2	TGTGCCAGCAGCTTGCTGCAGGCGGGCGATAATGGCTACACCTTC	CASSLLQAGDNGYTF
.	TRBD1	TRBV5-1	TRBJ1-5	TGCGCCAGCAGCTCATCAGGACAGGGGGATCAGCCCCAGCATTTT	CASSSSGQGDQPQHF
.	TRBD1	TRBV11-2	TRBJ2-7	TGTGCCAGCAGCTCACAGGGGTACGAGCAGTACTTC	CASSSQGYEQYF
.	.	TRBV15	TRBJ2-5	TGTGCCACCAGCAAAGAGGCACAGGGTTACGAGACCCAGTACTTC	CATSKEAQGYETQYF
.	.	TRBV9	TRBJ2-1	TGTGCCAGCAGCGTCAAGTTGGCGGATGAGCAGTTCTTC	CASSVKLADEQFF
.	.	TRBV28	TRBJ2-7	TGTGCCAGCAGTCCCCCCCCCAATAGCTACGAGCAGTACTTC	CASSPPPNSYEQYF
.	.	TRBV30	TRBJ1-1	TGTGCCTGGAGTCCCACGGGAGTCGCTGAAGCTTTCTTT	CAWSPTGVAEAFF
.	.	TRBV6-6	TRBJ2-6	TGTGCCAGCAGTTGGAACACAGATTCTGGGGCCAACGTCCTGACTTTC	CASSWNTDSGANVLTF
.	.	TRBV7-2	TRBJ2-5	TGTGCCAGCAGCATCGACTACGAGATGACCCAGTACTTC	CASSIDYEMTQYF
once	.	TRBV4-3	TRBJ2-7	TGCGCCAGCAGCCAAGAAGGGACTTCGGGCTACGAGCAGTACTTC	CASSQEGTSGYEQYF
.	TRBD2	TRBV5-1	TRBJ2-1	TGCGCCAGCAGCTTGGGTCCTAGCGGCTCCTACAATGAGCAGTTCTTC	CASSLGPSGSYNEQFF
.	.	TRBV5-4	TRBJ2-3	TGTGCCAGCAGCTTGGCCGGGGTGACAGATACGCAGTATTTT	CASSLAGVTDTQYF